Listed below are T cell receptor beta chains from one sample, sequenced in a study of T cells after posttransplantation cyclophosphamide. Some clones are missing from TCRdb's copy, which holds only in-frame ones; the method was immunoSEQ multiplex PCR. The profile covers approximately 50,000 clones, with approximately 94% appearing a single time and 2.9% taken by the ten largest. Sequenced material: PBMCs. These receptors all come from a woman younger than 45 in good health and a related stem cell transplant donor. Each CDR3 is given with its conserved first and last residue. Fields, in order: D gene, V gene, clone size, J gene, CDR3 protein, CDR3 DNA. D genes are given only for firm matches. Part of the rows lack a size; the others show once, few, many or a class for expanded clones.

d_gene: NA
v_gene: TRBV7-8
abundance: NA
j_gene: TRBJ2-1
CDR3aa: CASSFNNEQFF
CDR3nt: TGTGCCAGCAGCTTCAACAATGAGCAGTTCTTC

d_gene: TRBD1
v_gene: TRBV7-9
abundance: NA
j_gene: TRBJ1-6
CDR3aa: CASSLMTGSGGNSPLHF
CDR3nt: TGTGCCAGCAGCTTGATGACAGGGTCAGGCGGTAATTCACCCCTCCACTTT

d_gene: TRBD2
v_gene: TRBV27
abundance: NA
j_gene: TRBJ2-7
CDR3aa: CAIGRRGHEQYF
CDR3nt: TGTGCCATCGGGAGGAGGGGACACGAGCAGTACTTC

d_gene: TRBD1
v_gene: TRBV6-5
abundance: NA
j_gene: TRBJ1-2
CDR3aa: CASSYRTGYGYTF
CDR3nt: TGTGCCAGCAGTTACCGGACAGGCTATGGCTACACCTTC

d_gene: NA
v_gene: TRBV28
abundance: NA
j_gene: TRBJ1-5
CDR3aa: CASSLTHRVSQPQHF
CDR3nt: TGTGCCAGCAGTTTAACCCACAGGGTAAGTCAGCCCCAGCATTTT

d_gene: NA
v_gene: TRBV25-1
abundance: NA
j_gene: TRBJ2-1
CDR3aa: CASSEGGQGLSYNEQFF
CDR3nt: TGTGCCAGCAGTGAAGGGGGACAAGGGCTATCCTACAATGAGCAGTTCTTC

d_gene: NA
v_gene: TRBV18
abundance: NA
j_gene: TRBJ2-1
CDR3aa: CASSPTGSSYNEQFF
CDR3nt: TGTGCCAGCTCACCGACGGGGAGCTCCTACAATGAGCAGTTCTTC

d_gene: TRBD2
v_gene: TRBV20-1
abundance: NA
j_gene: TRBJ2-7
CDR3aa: CSARTPGGEHF
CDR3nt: TGCAGTGCTAGAACTCCGGGGGGTGAGCACTTC

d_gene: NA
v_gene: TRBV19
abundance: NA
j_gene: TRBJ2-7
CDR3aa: CASKVGREVGEQYF
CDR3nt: TGTGCCAGTAAGGTAGGCAGGGAGGTTGGCGAGCAGTACTTC

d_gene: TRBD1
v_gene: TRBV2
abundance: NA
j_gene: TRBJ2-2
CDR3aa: CASSEGQGRELFF
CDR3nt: TGTGCCAGCAGTGAAGGACAGGGCCGGGAGCTGTTTTTT

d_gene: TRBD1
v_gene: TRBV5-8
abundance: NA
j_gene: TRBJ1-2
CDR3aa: CASSLVRGTGVGYTF
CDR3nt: TGTGCCAGCAGCTTGGTTCGGGGGACAGGGGTTGGCTACACCTTC

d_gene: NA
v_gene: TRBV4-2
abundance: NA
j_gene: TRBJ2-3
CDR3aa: CASRKLGGGRTDTQYF
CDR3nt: TGTGCCAGCAGGAAGCTAGGCGGGGGCCGCACAGATACGCAGTATTTT

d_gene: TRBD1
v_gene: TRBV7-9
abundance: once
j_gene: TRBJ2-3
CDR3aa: CASSQPGQSTDTQYF
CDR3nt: TGTGCCAGCAGCCAACCGGGACAGTCCACAGATACGCAGTATTTT

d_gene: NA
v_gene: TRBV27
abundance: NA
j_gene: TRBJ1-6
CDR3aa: CASRQGLYNSPLHF
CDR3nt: TGTGCCAGCAGACAGGGCCTATATAATTCACCCCTCCACTTT

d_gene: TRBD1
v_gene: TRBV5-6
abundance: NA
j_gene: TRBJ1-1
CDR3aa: CASRESRGPTEAFF
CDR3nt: TGTGCCAGCAGGGAAAGCAGGGGGCCCACTGAAGCTTTCTTT

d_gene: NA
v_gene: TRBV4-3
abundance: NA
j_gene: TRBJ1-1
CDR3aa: CASSQDWGGLLNTEAFF
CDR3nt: TGCGCCAGCAGCCAAGATTGGGGGGGCCTATTGAACACTGAAGCTTTCTTT

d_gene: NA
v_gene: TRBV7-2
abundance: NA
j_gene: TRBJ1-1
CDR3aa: CASSLRSGIDTEAFF
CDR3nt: TGTGCCAGCAGCTTAAGATCAGGGATAGACACTGAAGCTTTCTTT

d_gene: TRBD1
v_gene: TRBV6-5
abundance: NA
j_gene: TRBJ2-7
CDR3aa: CASSRTGTSYEQYF
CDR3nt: TGTGCCAGCAGTAGGACAGGCACGAGCTACGAGCAGTACTTC

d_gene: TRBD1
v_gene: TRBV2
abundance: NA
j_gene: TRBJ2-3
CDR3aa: CASARQGTDTQYF
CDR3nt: TGTGCCAGCGCAAGACAGGGAACAGATACGCAGTATTTT

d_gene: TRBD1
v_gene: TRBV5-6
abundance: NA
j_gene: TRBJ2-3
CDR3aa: CASSLGRQGADTQYF
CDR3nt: TGTGCCAGCAGCTTGGGTAGACAGGGGGCAGATACGCAGTATTTT

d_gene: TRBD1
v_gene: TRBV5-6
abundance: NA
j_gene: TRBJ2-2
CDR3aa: CASSLMDRGYSGELFF
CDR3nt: TGTGCCAGCAGCTTGATGGACAGGGGGTATTCCGGGGAGCTGTTTTTT

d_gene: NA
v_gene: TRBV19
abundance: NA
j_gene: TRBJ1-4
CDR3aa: CASSPTQRREKLFF
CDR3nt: TGTGCCAGTAGCCCAACCCAAAGGAGGGAAAAACTGTTTTTT

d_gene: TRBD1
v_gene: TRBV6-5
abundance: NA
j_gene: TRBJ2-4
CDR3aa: CASSLTGTGKNIQYF
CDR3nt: TGTGCCAGCAGCCTAACCGGGACAGGAAAAAACATTCAGTACTTC

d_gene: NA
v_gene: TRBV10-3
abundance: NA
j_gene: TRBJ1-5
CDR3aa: CAISDRVNQPQHF
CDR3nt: TGTGCCATCAGTGACAGGGTTAATCAGCCCCAGCATTTT

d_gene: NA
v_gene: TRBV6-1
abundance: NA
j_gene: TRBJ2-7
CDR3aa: CASSRDFPSYEQYF
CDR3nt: TGTGCCAGCAGTCGGGACTTCCCGTCCTACGAGCAGTACTTC

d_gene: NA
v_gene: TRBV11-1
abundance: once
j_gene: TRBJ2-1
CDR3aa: CASKQGAGYNEQFF
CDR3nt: TGTGCCAGCAAACAGGGAGCTGGCTACAATGAGCAGTTCTTC

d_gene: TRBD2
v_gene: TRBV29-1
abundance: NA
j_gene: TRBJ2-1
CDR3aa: CSVTSGGLTYNEQFF
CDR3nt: TGCAGCGTGACTAGCGGGGGACTAACCTACAATGAGCAGTTCTTC

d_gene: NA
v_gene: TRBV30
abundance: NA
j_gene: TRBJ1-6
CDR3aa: CAWSRGNSPLHF
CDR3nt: TGTGCCTGGAGCAGGGGTAATTCACCCCTCCACTTT

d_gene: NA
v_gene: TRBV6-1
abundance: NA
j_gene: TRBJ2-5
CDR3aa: CASSPVSLVKETQYF
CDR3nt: TGTGCCAGCAGTCCCGTATCGCTAGTCAAAGAGACCCAGTACTTC

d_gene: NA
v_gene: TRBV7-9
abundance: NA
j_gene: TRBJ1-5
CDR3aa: CASSFPDQPQHF
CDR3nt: TGTGCCAGCAGCTTTCCGGATCAGCCCCAGCATTTT

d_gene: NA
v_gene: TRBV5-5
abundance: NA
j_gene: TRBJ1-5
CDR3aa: CASSLGYGAGNQPQHF
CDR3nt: TGTGCCAGCAGCTTGGGGTACGGAGCCGGCAATCAGCCCCAGCATTTT

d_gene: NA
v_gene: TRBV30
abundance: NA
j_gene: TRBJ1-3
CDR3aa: CAWSMRTRISGNTIYF
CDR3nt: TGTGCCTGGAGCATGCGAACCCGAATCTCTGGAAACACCATATATTTT

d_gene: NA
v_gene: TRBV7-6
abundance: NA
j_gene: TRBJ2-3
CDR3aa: CASSFAGAHTDTQYF
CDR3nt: TGTGCCAGCAGCTTCGCGGGGGCCCACACAGATACGCAGTATTTT

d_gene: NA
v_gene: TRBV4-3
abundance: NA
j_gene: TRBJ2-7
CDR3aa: CASSPGVGSYEQYF
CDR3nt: TGCGCCAGCAGCCCAGGGGTAGGATCCTACGAGCAGTACTTC

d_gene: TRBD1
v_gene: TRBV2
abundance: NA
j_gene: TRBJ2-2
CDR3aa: CASTGQAVYTGELFF
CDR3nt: TGTGCCAGCACCGGACAGGCGGTTTACACCGGGGAGCTGTTTTTT

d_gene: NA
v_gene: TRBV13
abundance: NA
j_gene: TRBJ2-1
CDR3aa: CASSYAQGYGEQFF
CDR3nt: TGTGCCAGCAGCTACGCCCAGGGATACGGTGAGCAGTTCTTC

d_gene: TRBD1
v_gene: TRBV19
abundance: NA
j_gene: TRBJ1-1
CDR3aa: CASSISQGAGEAFF
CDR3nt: TGTGCCAGTAGTATATCGCAGGGGGCGGGTGAAGCTTTCTTT

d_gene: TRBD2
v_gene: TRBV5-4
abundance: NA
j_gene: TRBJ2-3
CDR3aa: CASSFRRESDTQYF
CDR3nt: TGTGCCAGCAGCTTTAGGCGGGAGTCTGATACGCAGTATTTT

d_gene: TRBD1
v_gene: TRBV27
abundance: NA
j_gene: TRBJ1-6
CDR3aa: CASSLDRGPNSPLHF
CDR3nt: TGTGCCAGCAGTCTGGACAGGGGGCCTAATTCACCCCTCCACTTT

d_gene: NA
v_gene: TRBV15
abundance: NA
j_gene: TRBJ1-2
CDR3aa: CATSRDPLGAGGYTF
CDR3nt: TGTGCCACCAGCAGAGATCCTTTAGGGGCCGGGGGCTACACCTTC

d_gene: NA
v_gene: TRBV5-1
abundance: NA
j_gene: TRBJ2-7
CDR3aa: CASSAALDTTEQYF
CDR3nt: TGCGCCAGCAGCGCCGCCCTAGATACGACCGAGCAGTACTTC

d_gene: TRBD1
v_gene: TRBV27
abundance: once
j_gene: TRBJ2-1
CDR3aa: CASSFGTGGNEQFF
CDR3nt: TGTGCCAGCAGTTTCGGTACAGGGGGGAATGAGCAGTTCTTC